This T cell receptor (beta chain) originates from a study of T-cell reconstitution after alpha-beta-depleted transplantation in children. This CDR3 has 15 amino acids. CDR1 and CDR2 (germline): SEHNR, FQNEAQ (reference sequence). The V end lost 3 bases, the J end lost 2 bases, and 11 bases lay between the germline ends. As it was prepared, the TCRbeta library received unique molecular identifiers. TCRdb analysed the PCR reads with MiXCR anew, one entry per CDR3 protein. The data show hundreds of thousands of distinct CDR3 sequences, 15% to 20% seen once. The clonotype comes from a boy under three years old who had a stem cell transplant for Wiskott-Aldrich syndrome, so the T cells may come from the graft donor. The specimen was PBMCs, mostly from graft donor cells, collected 360 days after TCRalphabeta/CD19-depleted stem cell transplant. The rearrangement links TRBV7-9 to TRBJ2-1; D tentatively fits TRBD1 or TRBD2 (5 bases each). The CDR3 protein is CASSLRGTPYNEQFF. The CDR3 DNA reads as TGTGCCAGCAGCTTGAGGGGTACCCCCTACAATGAGCAGTTCTTC.